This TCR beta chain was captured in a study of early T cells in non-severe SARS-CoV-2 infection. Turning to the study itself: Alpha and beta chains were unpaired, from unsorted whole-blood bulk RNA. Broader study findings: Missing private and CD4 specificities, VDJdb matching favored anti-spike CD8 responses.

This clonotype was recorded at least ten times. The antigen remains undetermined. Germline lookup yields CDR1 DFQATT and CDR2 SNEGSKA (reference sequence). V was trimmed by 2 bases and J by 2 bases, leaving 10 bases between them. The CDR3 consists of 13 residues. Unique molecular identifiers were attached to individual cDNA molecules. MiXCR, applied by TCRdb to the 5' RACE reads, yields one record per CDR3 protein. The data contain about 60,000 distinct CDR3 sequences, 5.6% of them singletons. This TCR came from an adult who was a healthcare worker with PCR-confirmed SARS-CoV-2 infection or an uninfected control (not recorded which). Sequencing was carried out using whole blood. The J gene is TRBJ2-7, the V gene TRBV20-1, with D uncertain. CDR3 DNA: TGCAGTGCTAGATCCGCGAAGGCCTACGAGCAGTACTTC. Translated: CSARSAKAYEQYF.